Listed below are T cell receptor beta chains from one sample, sequenced in a study of T cells in Graves' hyperthyroidism and ophthalmopathy. TCRdb reanalysed the multiplex PCR reads using MiXCR and keeps one entry per CDR3 protein. This sample yields around 430,000 distinct CDR3 sequences, of which under 15% are seen a single time; approximately 32% belongs to the top ten. The material sequenced was blood. The receptors shown here come from a woman aged 25 to 39 with Graves' hyperthyroidism. CDR3s include the opening cysteine and the closing phenylalanine or tryptophan. The D gene is left open where the match is weak. Expanded clones are given a class, and other clones once, few, many or no size at all.

clone_size: -
j_call: TRBJ1-2
v_call: TRBV7-3
d_call: -
cdr3_nt: TGTGCCAGCAGCTTAAGCAGGGAAACTTTGCGTGGCTACACCTTC
cdr3_aa: CASSLSRETLRGYTF

clone_size: many
j_call: TRBJ2-5
v_call: TRBV6-1
d_call: -
cdr3_nt: TGTGCCAGCAGTACGCGGGAGACCCAGTACTTC
cdr3_aa: CASSTRETQYF

clone_size: many
j_call: TRBJ2-3
v_call: TRBV29-1
d_call: -
cdr3_nt: TGCAGCTACTACCAAGGGGGTTCAGATACGCAGTATTTT
cdr3_aa: CSYYQGGSDTQYF

clone_size: few
j_call: TRBJ2-5
v_call: TRBV3-1
d_call: -
cdr3_nt: TGTGCCAGCAGCCAAGTTATGGGGAGGGAGACCCAGTACTTC
cdr3_aa: CASSQVMGRETQYF

clone_size: many
j_call: TRBJ1-3
v_call: TRBV13
d_call: TRBD1
cdr3_nt: TGTGCCAGCAGCACCCCGGACAGGATGCCTGAAGGAAACACCATATATTTT
cdr3_aa: CASSTPDRMPEGNTIYF

clone_size: -
j_call: TRBJ2-5
v_call: TRBV6-1
d_call: -
cdr3_nt: TGTGCCAGCAGTGTCTTGCCTGGGGCAGGGGCTATGGGGGAGACCCAGTACTTC
cdr3_aa: CASSVLPGAGAMGETQYF

clone_size: few
j_call: TRBJ2-7
v_call: TRBV15
d_call: -
cdr3_nt: TGTGCCACCAGCAGCCACAAACCGGGGGCGGGGGAGCAGTACTTC
cdr3_aa: CATSSHKPGAGEQYF

clone_size: -
j_call: TRBJ2-7
v_call: TRBV6-1
d_call: -
cdr3_nt: TGTGCCAGCAGGCTCCCGGGGCGTTACGAGCAGTACTTC
cdr3_aa: CASRLPGRYEQYF

clone_size: -
j_call: TRBJ1-6
v_call: TRBV20-1
d_call: -
cdr3_nt: TGCAGTGCTAGTCGGGGAGTAGGAAGGGATAATTCACCCCTCCACTTT
cdr3_aa: CSASRGVGRDNSPLHF

clone_size: -
j_call: TRBJ2-7
v_call: TRBV6-2/TRBV6-3
d_call: -
cdr3_nt: TGTGCCAGCAGCAGGGACATGCCGGCATACGAGCAGTACTTC
cdr3_aa: CASSRDMPAYEQYF

clone_size: many
j_call: TRBJ2-3
v_call: TRBV5-1
d_call: TRBD2
cdr3_nt: TGCGCCGGCAGCTCACCTAGCGGGACTGACACAGATACGCAGTATTTT
cdr3_aa: CAGSSPSGTDTDTQYF

clone_size: -
j_call: TRBJ2-6
v_call: TRBV11-2
d_call: TRBD2
cdr3_nt: TGTGCCAGCAGCTTAGAGTGGACTAGCGGGAGTTTGGCTGGGGCCAACGTCCTGACTTTC
cdr3_aa: CASSLEWTSGSLAGANVLTF

clone_size: many
j_call: TRBJ2-7
v_call: TRBV25-1
d_call: TRBD1
cdr3_nt: TGTGCCAGCAGTGAATATCGACAGGGGAGGTCCTACGAGCAGTACTTC
cdr3_aa: CASSEYRQGRSYEQYF

clone_size: -
j_call: TRBJ2-7
v_call: TRBV15
d_call: TRBD2
cdr3_nt: TGTGCCACCAGAACCTCCGGGCTAGCGGCCTACGAGCAGTACTTC
cdr3_aa: CATRTSGLAAYEQYF

clone_size: many
j_call: TRBJ2-3
v_call: TRBV24-1
d_call: TRBD2
cdr3_nt: TGTGCCACCAGTGAGAGTAGGGCTAGCGGGAGCACAGATACGCAGTATTTT
cdr3_aa: CATSESRASGSTDTQYF

clone_size: -
j_call: TRBJ1-2
v_call: TRBV5-1
d_call: -
cdr3_nt: TGCGCCAGCAGCTTGGTTGATCACGGGGATGGCTACACCTTC
cdr3_aa: CASSLVDHGDGYTF

clone_size: few
j_call: TRBJ2-3
v_call: TRBV7-2
d_call: TRBD2
cdr3_nt: TGTGCCAGCAGCTTATCAGCGGGGGGCGCTACAGATACGCAGTATTTT
cdr3_aa: CASSLSAGGATDTQYF

clone_size: few
j_call: TRBJ1-1
v_call: TRBV6-1
d_call: TRBD1
cdr3_nt: TGTGCCAGCAGCCGAACAGGGGGCGACATGAACACTGAAGCTTTCTTT
cdr3_aa: CASSRTGGDMNTEAFF

clone_size: few
j_call: TRBJ2-7
v_call: TRBV15
d_call: -
cdr3_nt: TGTGCCACCAGCAGAGATCGGGTGGGAAGCTCCTACGAGCAGTACTTC
cdr3_aa: CATSRDRVGSSYEQYF

clone_size: few
j_call: TRBJ2-3
v_call: TRBV3-1
d_call: -
cdr3_nt: TGTGCCAGCCAGGGACATATGACAGATACGCAGTATTTT
cdr3_aa: CASQGHMTDTQYF

clone_size: -
j_call: TRBJ1-2
v_call: TRBV27
d_call: -
cdr3_nt: TGTGCCAGCAGTGACCGCAGGAAGGGATATGGCTACACCTTC
cdr3_aa: CASSDRRKGYGYTF

clone_size: many
j_call: TRBJ2-1
v_call: TRBV6-1
d_call: -
cdr3_nt: TGTGCCAGCAGTGCCCATTCGTCAGCGAGGGCCTACAATGAGCAGTTCTTC
cdr3_aa: CASSAHSSARAYNEQFF

clone_size: few
j_call: TRBJ2-7
v_call: TRBV4-2
d_call: TRBD1
cdr3_nt: TGTGCCAGCAGCCAAGAGGGGACAGGGGTGGCCTACGAGCAGTACTTC
cdr3_aa: CASSQEGTGVAYEQYF

clone_size: many
j_call: TRBJ1-5
v_call: TRBV5-8
d_call: -
cdr3_nt: TGTGCCAGCAGCACTGGGGCCACGGGTAGCAATCAGCCCCAGCATTTT
cdr3_aa: CASSTGATGSNQPQHF

clone_size: few
j_call: TRBJ1-6
v_call: TRBV12-3/TRBV12-4
d_call: -
cdr3_nt: TGTGCCAGCAGCACCGGGGGAGGGACACCCCTCCACTTT
cdr3_aa: CASSTGGGTPLHF

clone_size: few
j_call: TRBJ2-2
v_call: TRBV6-2/TRBV6-3
d_call: -
cdr3_nt: TGTGCCAGCAGAGTAGCGTACCGAATCACCGGGGAGCTGTTTTTT
cdr3_aa: CASRVAYRITGELFF

clone_size: many
j_call: TRBJ2-7
v_call: TRBV20-1
d_call: TRBD2
cdr3_nt: TGCAGTGTGGTTGGCTCCGGGACTAGCGGCTACGAGCAGTACTTC
cdr3_aa: CSVVGSGTSGYEQYF

clone_size: many
j_call: TRBJ2-5
v_call: TRBV7-6
d_call: -
cdr3_nt: TGTGCCAGCAGCTTAAGTGTCAGGCTACAAGAGACCCAGTACTTC
cdr3_aa: CASSLSVRLQETQYF

clone_size: few
j_call: TRBJ2-5
v_call: TRBV24-1
d_call: -
cdr3_nt: TGTGCCACAGGGGAAACAGGAGGCAATATCCGGTACTTC
cdr3_aa: CATGETGGNIRYF

clone_size: few
j_call: TRBJ2-1
v_call: TRBV4-1
d_call: TRBD2
cdr3_nt: TGCGCCAGCAGTCAAGGTAGTAGCGGGGGAAATGAGCAGTTCTTC
cdr3_aa: CASSQGSSGGNEQFF